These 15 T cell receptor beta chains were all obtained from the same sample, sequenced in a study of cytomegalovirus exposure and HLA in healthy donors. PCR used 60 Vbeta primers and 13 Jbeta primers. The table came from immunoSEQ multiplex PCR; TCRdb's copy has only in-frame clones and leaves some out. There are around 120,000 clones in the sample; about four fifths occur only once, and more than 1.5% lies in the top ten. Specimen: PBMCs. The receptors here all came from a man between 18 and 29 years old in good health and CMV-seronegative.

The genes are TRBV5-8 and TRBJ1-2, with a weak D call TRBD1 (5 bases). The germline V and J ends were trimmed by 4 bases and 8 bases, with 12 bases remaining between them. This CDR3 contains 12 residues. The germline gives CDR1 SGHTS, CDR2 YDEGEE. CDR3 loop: CASSAAGRGYTF. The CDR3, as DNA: TGTGCCAGCAGCGCCGCAGGGCGGGGCTACACCTTC.

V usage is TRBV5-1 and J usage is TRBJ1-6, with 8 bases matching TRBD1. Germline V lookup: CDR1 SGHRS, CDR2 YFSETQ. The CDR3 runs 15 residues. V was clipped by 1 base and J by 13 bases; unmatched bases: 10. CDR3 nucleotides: TGCGCCAGCAGCTTGTCCGGACAGGGATTTTCCCCCCTCCACTTT. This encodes CASSLSGQGFSPLHF.

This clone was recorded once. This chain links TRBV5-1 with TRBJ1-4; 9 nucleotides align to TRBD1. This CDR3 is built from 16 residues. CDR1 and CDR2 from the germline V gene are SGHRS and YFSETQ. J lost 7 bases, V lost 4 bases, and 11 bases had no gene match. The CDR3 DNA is TGCGCCAGCAGCGAGCCGGGACAGGGTTGGGGTGAAAAACTGTTTTTT. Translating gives CASSEPGQGWGEKLFF.

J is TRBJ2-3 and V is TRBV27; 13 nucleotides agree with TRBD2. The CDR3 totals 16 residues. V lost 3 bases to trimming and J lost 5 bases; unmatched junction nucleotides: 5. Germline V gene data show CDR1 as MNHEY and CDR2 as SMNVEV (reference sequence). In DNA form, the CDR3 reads TGTGCCAGCAGTTTGACACTAGCGGGGGGGTTAGATACGCAGTATTTT. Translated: CASSLTLAGGLDTQYF.

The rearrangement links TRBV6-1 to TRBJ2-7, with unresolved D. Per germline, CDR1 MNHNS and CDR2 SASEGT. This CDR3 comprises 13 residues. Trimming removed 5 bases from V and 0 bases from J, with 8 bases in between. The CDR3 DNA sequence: TGTGCCAGCAGTTCCCTCCCCTCCTACGAGCAGTACTTC. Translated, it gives CASSSLPSYEQYF.

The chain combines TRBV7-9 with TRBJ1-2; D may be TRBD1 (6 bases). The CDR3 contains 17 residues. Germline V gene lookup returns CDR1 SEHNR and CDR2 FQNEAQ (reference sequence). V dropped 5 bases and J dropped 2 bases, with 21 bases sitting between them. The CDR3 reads CASSPHWGERGNYGYTF. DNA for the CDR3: TGTGCCAGCAGCCCCCATTGGGGAGAGAGGGGGAACTATGGCTACACCTTC.

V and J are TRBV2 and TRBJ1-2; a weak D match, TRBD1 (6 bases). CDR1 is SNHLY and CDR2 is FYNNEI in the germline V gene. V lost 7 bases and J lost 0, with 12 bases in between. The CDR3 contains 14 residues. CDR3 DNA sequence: TGTGCCAGCAAGGAACAGGGTCCTAACTATGGCTACACCTTC. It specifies CASKEQGPNYGYTF.

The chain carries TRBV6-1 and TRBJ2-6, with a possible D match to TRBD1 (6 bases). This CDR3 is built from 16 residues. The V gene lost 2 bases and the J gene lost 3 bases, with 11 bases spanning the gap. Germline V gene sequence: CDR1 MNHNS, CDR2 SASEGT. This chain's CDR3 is CASSEQGRFGANVLTF. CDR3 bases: TGTGCCAGCAGTGAACAGGGGCGCTTTGGGGCCAACGTCCTGACTTTC.

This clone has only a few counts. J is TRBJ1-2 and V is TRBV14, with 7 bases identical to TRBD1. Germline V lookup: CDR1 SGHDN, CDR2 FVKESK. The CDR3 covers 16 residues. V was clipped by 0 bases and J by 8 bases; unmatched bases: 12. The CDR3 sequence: CASSQDHPGQARGYTF. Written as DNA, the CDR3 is TGTGCCAGCAGCCAAGATCACCCAGGACAGGCCAGGGGCTACACCTTC.

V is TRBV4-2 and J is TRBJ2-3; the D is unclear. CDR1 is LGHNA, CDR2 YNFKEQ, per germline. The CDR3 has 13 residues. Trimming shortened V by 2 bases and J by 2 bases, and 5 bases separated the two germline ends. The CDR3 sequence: CASSQSFTDTQYF. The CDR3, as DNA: TGTGCCAGCAGCCAATCATTCACAGATACGCAGTATTTT.

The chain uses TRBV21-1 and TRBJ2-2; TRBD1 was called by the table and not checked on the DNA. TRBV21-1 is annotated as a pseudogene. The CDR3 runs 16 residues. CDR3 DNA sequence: TGTGCCAGCGGTCTTTTCCGGGACAGCCACACCGGGGAGCTGTTTTTT. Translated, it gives CASGLFRDSHTGELFF.

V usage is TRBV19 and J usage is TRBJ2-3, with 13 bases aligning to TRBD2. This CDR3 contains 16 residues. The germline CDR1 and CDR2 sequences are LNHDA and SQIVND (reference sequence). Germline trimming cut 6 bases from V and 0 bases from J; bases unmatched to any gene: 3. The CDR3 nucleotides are TGTGCCAGTAGACCACTAGCGGGGGGGAGCACAGATACGCAGTATTTT. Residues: CASRPLAGGSTDTQYF.

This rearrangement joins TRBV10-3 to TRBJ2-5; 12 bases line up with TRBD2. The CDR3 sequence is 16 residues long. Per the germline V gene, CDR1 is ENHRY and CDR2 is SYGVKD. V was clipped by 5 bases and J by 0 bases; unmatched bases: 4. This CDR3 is CAISPTSGGYQETQYF. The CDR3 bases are TGTGCCATCAGTCCGACTAGCGGGGGATACCAAGAGACCCAGTACTTC.

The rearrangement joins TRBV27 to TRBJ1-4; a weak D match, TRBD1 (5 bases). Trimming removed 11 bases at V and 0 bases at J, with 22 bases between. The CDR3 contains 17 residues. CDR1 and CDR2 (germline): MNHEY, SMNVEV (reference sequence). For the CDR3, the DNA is TGTGCCCTGCCCAGGAGGGAAAGGGGCACAACTAATGAAAAACTGTTTTTT. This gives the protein CALPRRERGTTNEKLFF.

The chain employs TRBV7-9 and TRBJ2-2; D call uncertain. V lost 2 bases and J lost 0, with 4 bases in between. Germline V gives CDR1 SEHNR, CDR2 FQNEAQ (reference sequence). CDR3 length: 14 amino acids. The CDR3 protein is CASSLNSNTGELFF. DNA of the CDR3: TGTGCCAGCAGCTTAAACTCGAACACCGGGGAGCTGTTTTTT.